The clone carrying this TCR beta chain was counted ten times or more. This entry belongs to a study of metastatic and nonmetastatic thyroid tumors. CDR1 is SGHTA, CDR2 FQGNSA, per germline. The CDR3 runs 14 residues. V lost 8 bases and J lost 1; bases outside the gene matches: 6. Using MiXCR, TCRdb re-called clones from the PCR reads. This table holds 25,000 to 40,000 clones, roughly 20% found once. Prior to thyroid surgery, none of the patients had received any treatment. The gene calls are TRBV7-2 and TRBJ2-5; 8 bases line up with TRBD1. The TCR sequence derives from a female donor with papillary thyroid cancer or a benign thyroid nodule (not recorded which). Some clones in this sample may be carry-over from other donors' samples. The sample taken for sequencing was blood. CDR3 region: CASRGQGLQETQYF. The CDR3 DNA follows: TGTGCCAGCCGAGGACAGGGCCTCCAAGAGACCCAGTACTTC.